The 32 T cell receptor beta chains presented below share a single source sample, sequenced in a study of identical twins. TCRdb re-analysed the 5' RACE reads in MiXCR, keeping a single row per CDR3 protein. This sample yields a few hundred thousand distinct CDR3 sequences, of which more than 9% are seen a single time; roughly 3.2% belongs to the top ten. These data were also filed under a second study, of yellow fever vaccine responses in identical twins.

Sequenced: PBMCs. The receptors originated from a woman younger than 35 in good health.

This clonotype was counted at least ten times. The chain combines TRBV18 with TRBJ1-3; 8 nucleotides align to TRBD1. Unmatched junction bases numbered 5, after V lost 5 bases and J lost 2 bases. Germline CDR1 and CDR2: KGHSH and LQKENI. This CDR3 has 15 amino acids. The CDR3 here is CASSSQGVAGNTIYF. Written as DNA, the CDR3 is TGTGCCAGCTCATCACAGGGGGTCGCTGGAAACACCATATATTTT.

The chain carries TRBV5-5 and TRBJ2-7; a weak D match, TRBD1 (6 bases). Trimming removed 7 bases from V and 7 bases from J, with 24 bases in between. The CDR3 has 15 amino acids. Germline V gene lookup returns CDR1 SGHKS and CDR2 YYEKEE (reference sequence). CDR3 sequence (DNA): TGTGCCAGCTCAGTCGACGGGACATCTTTGGATGAGCAGTACTTC. Protein: CASSVDGTSLDEQYF.

This clonotype came up a few times. V and J are TRBV4-3 and TRBJ2-6, with TRBD2 identical over 8 bases. Losses at the gene ends were 0 bases for V and 1 base for J; bases not matched to a gene: 2. The germline V gene encodes CDR1 LGHNA and CDR2 YSLEER. This CDR3 is 17 amino acids long. CDR3 sequence reads: CASSQEAGGSGANVLTF. The CDR3 DNA is TGCGCCAGCAGCCAAGAGGCGGGAGGATCTGGGGCCAACGTCCTGACTTTC.

This clonotype was observed a handful of times. CDR3 in DNA: TGTGCCAGCAGAGACCCCCAACAGGGGCCCGTCCACGAGCAGTACTTC. As protein: CASRDPQQGPVHEQYF. The chain uses TRBV2 and TRBJ2-7, with 7 bases lining up with TRBD1. Looked up from germline, CDR1 is SNHLY and CDR2 is FYNNEI. Trimming cost V 6 bases and J 5 bases; bases outside gene matches: 16. The CDR3 runs to 16 residues.

This chain joins TRBV19 and TRBJ2-1, with D maybe TRBD2 (7 bases). V dropped 4 bases and J dropped 10 bases, with 17 bases sitting between them. This CDR3 has 14 amino acids. The V gene's germline CDR1 is LNHDA and CDR2 SQIVND (reference sequence). The CDR3 bases are TGTGCCAGTAGTACGGCGGGGGCCTTTATGGAGCAGTTCTTC. This encodes CASSTAGAFMEQFF.

This clonotype was picked up many times. This sequence joins TRBV20-1 and TRBJ1-6; 8 bases map to TRBD1. The trim removed 0 bases at V and 3 bases at J, leaving 4 bases unmatched. Germline V CDR1 and CDR2: DFQATT, SNEGSKA (reference sequence). The CDR3 has 16 amino acids. This chain's CDR3 is CSAREGQDYYNSPLHF. The CDR3 DNA sequence: TGCAGTGCTAGAGAGGGACAGGACTACTATAATTCACCCCTCCACTTT.

At least ten counts were recorded for this clonotype. The rearrangement joins TRBV29-1 to TRBJ1-2; TRBD1 aligns across 7 bases. The trim removed 1 base at V and 4 bases at J, leaving 18 bases unmatched. Germline V CDR1 and CDR2: SQVTM, ANQGSEA. The CDR3 runs to 18 residues. CDR3 protein: CSVEARGGPQTEPYGYTF. CDR3 coding DNA: TGCAGCGTTGAAGCTCGAGGGGGCCCTCAGACCGAACCCTATGGCTACACCTTC.

This chain links TRBV3-1 with TRBJ2-7, with D hard to call. CDR1 and CDR2 (germline): LGHDT, YNNKEL (reference sequence). The CDR3 is 13 residues long. V shed 0 bases and J shed 3 bases, with 6 bases lying between them. The CDR3 bases are TGTGCCAGCAGCCAAGAGTTCGACTACGAGCAGTACTTC. Protein: CASSQEFDYEQYF.

This clonotype has ten or more counts. The chain is built from TRBV12-3 or TRBV12-4 and TRBJ1-4; TRBD1 is a possible D gene (6 bases). CDR3 length equals 14 residues. V was trimmed by 5 bases and J by 6 bases, leaving 13 bases between them. CDR3 sequence: CASSPGVSDEKLFF. DNA of the CDR3: TGTGCCAGCAGTCCAGGGGTTTCCGATGAAAAACTGTTTTTT.

This clonotype was recorded at least ten times. The V gene is TRBV7-2, the J gene TRBJ2-7; 9 bases match TRBD1. CDR3 size: 17 residues. Looked up from germline, CDR1 is SGHTA and CDR2 is FQGNSA. J lost 2 bases, V lost 5 bases, and 13 bases had no gene match. Here the CDR3 DNA reads TGTGCCAGCAGCAAGCCGGGACAGGGTTTCCGGCCCTACGAGCAGTACTTC. It translates to CASSKPGQGFRPYEQYF.

This clonotype appeared a few times. V is TRBV5-1 and J is TRBJ2-5; 10 positions agree with TRBD2. J lost 4 bases, V lost 3 bases, and 6 bases had no gene match. Germline CDR1 is SGHRS and CDR2 is YFSETQ. There are 15 residues in the CDR3. This CDR3 reads CASSYDSGGLETQYF. Written as DNA, the CDR3 is TGCGCCAGCAGCTATGATAGCGGGGGGTTAGAGACCCAGTACTTC.

V gene TRBV7-9 combines with J gene TRBJ2-7; 8 nucleotides agree with TRBD2. The CDR3 totals 16 residues. Germline V gene sequence: CDR1 SEHNR, CDR2 FQNEAQ (reference sequence). After removal of 1 base from V and 1 base from J, the junction contained 6 bases not matched to a gene. CDR3 residues: CASSLVPKRESYEQYF. The DNA for the CDR3 is TGTGCCAGCAGCTTAGTCCCCAAGCGGGAGTCCTACGAGCAGTACTTC.

On this clonotype: Its ends do not fully match the called genes, so a read error is possible. The gene calls are TRBV7-7 and TRBJ2-1, with TRBD1 identical over 9 bases. This CDR3 region has 12 residues. CDR1 SSHAT and CDR2 FNYEAQ come from the germline V gene (reference sequence). The CDR3 DNA follows: TGTGCTAGCAGCTCCAGGACAGGGGTGCAGTTCTTC. Encoded protein: CASSSRTGVQFF.

This clonotype was counted between two and nine times. The chain links TRBV5-1 to TRBJ1-1; D uncertain. Trimming pared 4 bases from V and 3 bases from J, leaving 19 bases between. Germline V gene sequence: CDR1 SGHRS, CDR2 YFSETQ. The CDR3 spans 16 residues. DNA for the CDR3: TGCGCCAGCAGCCTACCTAAAACCGGACGCGACACTGAAGCTTTCTTT. Translating gives CASSLPKTGRDTEAFF.

This clonotype has just a few counts. This chain uses TRBV4-3 with TRBJ2-7, with 9 bases fitting TRBD2. The CDR3 runs to 15 residues. The V gene's germline CDR1 is LGHNA and CDR2 YSLEER. The V and J ends lost 0 bases and 4 bases, in that order; junction bases with no gene match: 4. CDR3 DNA sequence: TGCGCCAGCAGCCAAGAGCTCAGCGGGAGGTACGAGCAGTACTTC. It codes for CASSQELSGRYEQYF.

J is TRBJ2-2 and V is TRBV29-1; D gene ambiguous. Looked up from germline, CDR1 is SQVTM and CDR2 is ANQGSEA. V was pared by 7 bases and J by 4 bases, with 19 bases between. This CDR3 has 15 residues. For the CDR3, the DNA is TGCAGCGCTGGTGAGCTACTCTCGGGCACCGGGGAGCTGTTTTTT. Its protein product is CSAGELLSGTGELFF.

V usage is TRBV5-1 and J usage is TRBJ2-5; 10 bases are shared with TRBD1. CDR1 SGHRS and CDR2 YFSETQ come from the germline V gene. With V trimmed by 3 bases and J by 2 bases, 10 bases remained unmatched. The CDR3 has 17 residues. The CDR3 DNA reads TGCGCCAGCAGCTCCAGCAAGACAGGGGGCGGACAAGAGACCCAGTACTTC. Translation: CASSSSKTGGGQETQYF. The variable domain in full, with the rest retrieved from reference TRBV5-1 and TRBJ2-5, is KAGVTQTPRYLIKTRGQQVTLSCSPISGHRSVSWYQQTPGQGLQFLFEYFSETQRNKGNFPGRFSGRQFSNSRSEMNVSTLELGDSALYLCASSSSKTGGGQETQYFGPGTRLLVL.

CDR3: CASSLSLTSGSYNEQFF. In nucleotides, the CDR3 is TGTGCCAGCAGTTTATCCCTCACTAGCGGAAGCTACAATGAGCAGTTCTTC. The gene calls are TRBV28 and TRBJ2-1; 8 positions agree with TRBD2. CDR1 MDHEN and CDR2 SYDVKM come from the germline V gene. J gave up 3 bases and V 1 base, and 8 bases lay outside the gene matches. CDR3 length: 17 residues.

This clonotype has ten or more counts. The rearrangement joins TRBV7-2 to TRBJ2-3, with TRBD2 matching 9 bases. The germline V gene has CDR1 SGHTA and CDR2 FQGNSA. The CDR3 runs to 17 residues. After removal of 1 base from V and 0 bases from J, the junction contained 5 bases not matched to a gene. The CDR3 here is CASSLVAGGGSTDTQYF. The CDR3 DNA is TGTGCCAGCAGCTTAGTCGCGGGAGGGGGTAGCACAGATACGCAGTATTTT.

This rearrangement joins TRBV3-1 to TRBJ2-1; 7 bases match TRBD2. CDR1 and CDR2 from the germline V gene are LGHDT and YNNKEL (reference sequence). This CDR3 contains 15 residues. The J segment lost 7 bases and the V segment lost 6 bases, leaving 12 bases of the junction unmatched. CDR3 residues: CASSFGLEEGNEQFF. The CDR3 nucleotides read TGTGCCAGCAGTTTCGGACTAGAAGAGGGGAATGAGCAGTTCTTC.

The sample holds a few counts of this clonotype. The chain joins TRBV2 to TRBJ2-1; D is possibly TRBD2 (5 bases). The CDR3 length is 11 residues. Trimming took 5 bases from V and 9 from J, leaving 8 bases between them. From germline, CDR1 is SNHLY and CDR2 FYNNEI. The CDR3: CASSIGVEQFF. CDR3 DNA sequence: TGTGCCAGCAGTATCGGGGTTGAGCAGTTCTTC.

This clonotype was seen ten or more times. This chain connects TRBV12-3 or TRBV12-4 to TRBJ2-3; 7 positions agree with TRBD2. This CDR3 region has 13 residues. Trimming removed 7 bases from V and 2 bases from J; junction bases left unmatched: 3. CDR3 sequence reads: CASNLAVTDTQYF. In DNA form, the CDR3 reads TGTGCCAGCAACCTAGCGGTCACAGATACGCAGTATTTT.

This clonotype was seen a few times. This chain links TRBV7-8 with TRBJ2-1; D unclear. The ends were cut back, 3 bases at V and 8 bases at J, with 17 bases in the middle. The CDR3 sequence is 15 residues long. Germline V gene data show CDR1 as SGHVS and CDR2 as FQNEAQ. The CDR3 here is CASSLMDATSYEQFF. The CDR3 DNA follows: TGTGCCAGCAGCTTGATGGACGCGACCAGCTATGAGCAGTTCTTC.

This clonotype was seen a handful of times. V gene TRBV28 combines with J gene TRBJ2-7; D might be TRBD1 (5 bases). V lost 5 bases, J lost 3 bases, and 17 bases lay in between. The CDR3 extends over 15 amino acids. In germline, CDR1 is MDHEN, CDR2 SYDVKM. This chain's CDR3 is CASSAAVAGIYEQYF. The CDR3 nucleotides are TGTGCCAGCAGTGCGGCGGTCGCAGGGATCTACGAGCAGTACTTC.

This clonotype has ten or more counts. This chain uses TRBV15 with TRBJ2-7, with a weak D call TRBD1 (5 bases). CDR1 and CDR2 from the germline V gene are LNHNV and YYDKDF (reference sequence). Trimming took 1 base from V and 4 from J, leaving 8 bases between them. The CDR3 is made up of 13 amino acids. In DNA form, the CDR3 reads TGTGCCACCAGCAGAGTTTCAGGGTACGAGCAGTACTTC. Translated, it gives CATSRVSGYEQYF.

This rearrangement joins TRBV12-3 or TRBV12-4 to TRBJ1-5; tentatively, D is TRBD1 (6 bases). This CDR3 spans 14 amino acids. V was shortened by 2 bases and J by 9 bases, with 14 bases between the two germline ends. The CDR3 region has the DNA TGTGCCAGCAGTTTATCGGGGGGCGGTGGGCCCCAGCATTTT. This sequence encodes CASSLSGGGGPQHF.

J is TRBJ2-2 and V is TRBV12-3 or TRBV12-4; possibly TRBD1 for D (6 bases). The CDR3 covers 15 residues. V was cut by 3 bases and J by 6 bases, with 14 bases left in between. The chain's CDR3 is CASSFYRQVAGELFF. CDR3 nucleotides: TGTGCCAGCAGTTTTTACCGACAGGTTGCCGGGGAGCTGTTTTTT.

The chain has TRBV4-3 and TRBJ1-6; D gene ambiguous. Germline CDR1 reads LGHNA; CDR2 reads YSLEER. The V end was cut by 4 bases, the J end by 8 bases, with 9 bases between. The CDR3 spans 13 residues. DNA for the CDR3: TGCGCCAGCAGCCTAGGTCTGGATTCACCCCTCCACTTT. It encodes CASSLGLDSPLHF.

The DNA for the CDR3 is TGTGCCAGCGGCTACCGGGAGTCCCCCTCCTACGAGCAGTACTTC. This sequence encodes CASGYRESPSYEQYF. V and J are TRBV6-5 and TRBJ2-7; D possibly corresponds to TRBD2 (6 bases). The CDR3 has 15 residues. V was pared by 8 bases and J by 0 bases, with 17 bases between. Germline assignment: CDR1 MNHEY and CDR2 SVGAGI.

The CDR3 sequence is CASSLQFTLGQLYYEQYF. CDR3 bases: TGCGCCAGCAGCTTGCAGTTTACCCTGGGACAGCTTTACTACGAGCAGTACTTC. The chain is built from TRBV5-1 and TRBJ2-7, with 7 bases that match TRBD1. CDR3 length: 18 residues. Losses at the gene ends were 1 base for V and 3 bases for J; bases not matched to a gene: 16. Germline-derived CDR1 and CDR2 are SGHRS and YFSETQ.

CDR3 region: CASSFNPGSTGELFF. DNA for the CDR3: TGTGCCAGCAGCTTTAACCCCGGGTCGACCGGGGAGCTGTTTTTT. The chain is built from TRBV13 and TRBJ2-2; unclear D gene. CDR1 is PRHDT, CDR2 FYEKMQ, per germline (reference sequence). The CDR3 has 15 residues. Trimming stripped 3 bases from V and 5 bases from J, with 13 bases between.

This clonotype appeared many times. CDR3 nucleotides: TGTGCCAGCAGCCAAAGCCCCTGGGAGGCGGAGACCCAGTACTTC. Its translation is CASSQSPWEAETQYF. The chain combines TRBV2 with TRBJ2-5; TRBD2 is a possible D gene (6 bases). Trimming left V 6 bases short and J 5 bases short, with 19 bases between. Germline CDR1 reads SNHLY; CDR2 reads FYNNEI. The CDR3 consists of 15 residues.